Shown below are 8 T cell receptor beta chains from a single sample sequenced in a study of PD-1 blockade in classical Hodgkin lymphoma. Relapses following autologous stem cell transplantation were seen in all patients, with brentuximab vedotin exposure varying. Clones were read by immunoSEQ multiplex PCR, and TCRdb kept only the in-frame ones, dropping some. The sample shows approximately 65,000 clones, approximately 88% of them seen only once. The sequences come from peripheral blood mononuclear cells (PBMCs), collected at baseline. The receptors stem from a human donor with classical Hodgkin lymphoma.

The chain uses TRBV28 and TRBJ2-5, with D possibly matching TRBD2 (5 bases). Trimming took off 4 bases at V and 5 bases at J, with 23 bases between the two ends. Germline CDR1 MDHEN, CDR2 SYDVKM. CDR3 size: 17 residues. CDR3 coding DNA: TGTGCCAGCAGTTCCCCCGATGAGGGAGTTAGCCGGGAGACCCAGTACTTC. It specifies CASSSPDEGVSRETQYF.

The J gene is TRBJ2-1, the V gene TRBV7-9, with TRBD1 as a possible D gene (5 bases). Per germline, CDR1 SEHNR and CDR2 FQNEAQ (reference sequence). V was trimmed by 5 bases and J by 6 bases, leaving 14 bases between them. CDR3 length: 14 amino acids. CDR3 loop: CASSPRVGRNEQFF. In DNA form, the CDR3 reads TGTGCCAGCAGCCCTAGGGTGGGGCGCAATGAGCAGTTCTTC. Full variable domain (outside the CDR3, taken from reference TRBV7-9 and TRBJ2-1): DTGVSQNPRHKITKRGQNVTFRCDPISEHNRLYWYRQTLGQGPEFLTYFQNEAQLEKSRLLSDRFSAERPKGSFSTLEIQRTEQGDSAMYLCASSPRVGRNEQFFGPGTRLTVL.

The V and J genes are TRBV11-3 and TRBJ2-3, with D tentatively TRBD1 (5 bases). CDR3 length equals 14 residues. The V end was cut by 1 base, the J end by 5 bases, with 10 bases between. Per germline, CDR1 SGHNT and CDR2 YENEEA. In DNA, the CDR3 is TGTGCCAGCAGCTTAGGGGCAGGGTTAGATACGCAGTATTTT. Protein: CASSLGAGLDTQYF.

V gene TRBV6-6 combines with J gene TRBJ2-7; perhaps TRBD1 as D (6 bases). Trimming took off 0 bases at V and 2 bases at J, with 8 bases between the two ends. CDR1 and CDR2 from the germline V gene are MNHNY and SVGAGI (reference sequence). This CDR3 region has 14 residues. CDR3 sequence reads: CASSYSRTAYEQYF. In DNA, the CDR3 is TGTGCCAGCAGTTACTCGCGGACAGCCTACGAGCAGTACTTC.

The chain carries TRBV2 and TRBJ2-3; 8 bases are shared with TRBD2. With 10 bases clipped from V and 2 bases from J, the junction kept 14 bases outside the gene matches. Germline assignment: CDR1 SNHLY and CDR2 FYNNEI. This CDR3 has 16 amino acids. The CDR3, as DNA: TGTGCCACCCCGCCTCGGAGCGGGGGCGCCACAGATACGCAGTATTTT. The encoded protein is CATPPRSGGATDTQYF.

The rearrangement links TRBV19 to TRBJ1-2; maybe TRBD1 (5 bases). Germline CDR1 reads LNHDA; CDR2 reads SQIVND (reference sequence). V was clipped by 7 bases and J by 6 bases, with 24 bases between them. This CDR3 spans 16 amino acids. CDR3 DNA: TGTGCCAGTAAGAGAGCGACAGTCTATGGCTACGATGGCTACACCTTC. Its protein product is CASKRATVYGYDGYTF. Together with reference TRBV19 and TRBJ1-2, the CDR3 gives the full variable domain: DGGITQSPKYLFRKEGQNVTLSCEQNLNHDAMYWYRQDPGQGLRLIYYSQIVNDFQKGDIAEGYSVSREKKESFPLTVTSAQKNPTAFYLCASKRATVYGYDGYTFGSGTRLTVV.

The V and J genes are TRBV7-3 and TRBJ1-6; weak D call: TRBD1 (5 bases). There are 12 residues in the CDR3. Germline-derived CDR1 and CDR2 are SGHTA and FQGTGA. V dropped 4 bases and J dropped 9 bases, with 7 bases sitting between them. CDR3 DNA sequence: TGTGCCAGCAGCTCCGGGGGTTCACCCCTCCACTTT. This sequence encodes CASSSGGSPLHF.

The chain carries TRBV30 and TRBJ2-3, with 9 nucleotides matching TRBD2. Losses at the gene ends were 2 bases for V and 2 bases for J; bases not matched to a gene: 5. Germline CDR1 and CDR2: GTSNPN and SVGIG (reference sequence). The CDR3 sequence is 15 residues long. CDR3 bases: TGTGCCTGGAGTCTAGCGGGGAACCCCACAGATACGCAGTATTTT. Amino acid sequence: CAWSLAGNPTDTQYF.